This T cell receptor beta chain originates from a study of metastatic and nonmetastatic thyroid tumors. Looking at the study overall: The comparison covered peripheral blood and tumor or nodule tissue in malignant and benign thyroid patients.

Through MiXCR, TCRdb re-clonotyped the PCR reads. The profile shows approximately 35,000 clones, approximately 10% of them singletons. This CDR3 is built from 14 residues. The V end lost 4 bases, the J end lost 4 bases, and 16 bases lay between the germline ends. Germline loops: CDR1 GTSNPN, CDR2 SVGIG (reference sequence). This clone came up many times. No patient had received any treatment before thyroid surgery. V is TRBV30 and J is TRBJ2-5; weak D call: TRBD2 (7 bases). Sequencing used blood. This receptor was taken from a female donor with papillary thyroid cancer or a benign thyroid nodule (not recorded which). Some clones in this sample may be carry-over from other donors' samples. CDR3 sequence reads: CAWTTGGGGETQYF. CDR3 in DNA: TGTGCCTGGACAACGGGGGGCGGTGGAGAGACCCAGTACTTC. The full variable domain, rest sourced from reference TRBV30 and TRBJ2-5, is SQTIHQWPATLVQPVGSPLSLECTVEGTSNPNLYWYRQAAGRGLQLLFYSVGIGQISSEVPQNLSASRPQDRQFILSSKKLLLSDSGFYLCAWTTGGGGETQYFGPGTRLLVL.